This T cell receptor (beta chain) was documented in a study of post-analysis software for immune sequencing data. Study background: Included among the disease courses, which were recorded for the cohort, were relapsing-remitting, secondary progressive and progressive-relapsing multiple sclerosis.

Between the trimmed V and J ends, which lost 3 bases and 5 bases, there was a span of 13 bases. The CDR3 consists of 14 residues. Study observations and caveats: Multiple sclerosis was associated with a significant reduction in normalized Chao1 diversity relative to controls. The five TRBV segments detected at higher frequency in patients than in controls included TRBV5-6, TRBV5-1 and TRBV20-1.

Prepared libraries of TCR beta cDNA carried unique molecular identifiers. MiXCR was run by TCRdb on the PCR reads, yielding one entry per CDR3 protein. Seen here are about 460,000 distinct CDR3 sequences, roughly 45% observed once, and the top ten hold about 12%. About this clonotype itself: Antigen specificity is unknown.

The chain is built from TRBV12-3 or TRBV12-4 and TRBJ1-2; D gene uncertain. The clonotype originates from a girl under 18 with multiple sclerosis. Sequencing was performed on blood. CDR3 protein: CASSLDQVDYGYTF. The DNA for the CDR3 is TGTGCCAGCAGTTTGGATCAGGTAGATTATGGCTACACCTTC.